Here is one T cell receptor beta chain with its context. This clone's antigen is unknown. Qualities for individual bases were not recorded, and no much larger clone is one base off. Participants in the prospective study were enrolled through a virtual design, were aged roughly 18 to 90 years, and lived in approximately 25 United States geographic areas. In the prospective study, participants were assigned to cohorts based on the clinical history participants reported in a screening survey and a study questionnaire. For ImmuneRACE Cohort 3, a participant was defined as recovered based on two consecutive negative NP/OP PCR tests, clearance by a healthcare professional, or resolution of symptoms. In the prospective study, mobile phlebotomists collected whole blood, serum and a nasopharyngeal or oropharyngeal swab from each participant. Over a roughly 2-month period, participants in the prospective study had the option of providing additional blood draws and questionnaires. Blood samples from the prospective study were shipped frozen or at room temperature prior to DNA extraction.

This entry is derived from a study of blood T cell repertoires in COVID-19 (dated by TCRdb to the early 2020s). About the investigation overall: The collaborator samples originated in the United States, Italy and Spain and spanned the acute and convalescent phases of COVID-19. The repertoires were released in a freely available public database meant as a resource for research on the immune response to SARS-CoV-2. Where HLA class I and class II types were available, the types were taken from metadata supplied by the sample provider, not from assay-based typing. The samples were drawn from the first 160 participants of the ongoing ImmuneRACE study and from under 1,500 subjects provided by 6 global collaborators. Subjects who had been exposed to COVID-19, were actively infected with it, or had recovered from it provided the deeply sampled blood TCRbeta repertoires that made up the dataset. A de-identified subject ID, COVID-19 status, age in years and sex were almost always included in the sample metadata. The prospective study material was composed of cDNA or gDNA derived from T cells, B-cell-depleted T cells, or PBMCs.

Trimming takes 3 bases from V and 2 bases from J, and the germline ends sit 11 bases apart. From a lookup of the germline V gene (reference sequence), CDR1 and CDR2 are LNHNV and YYDKDF. Measured from the cysteine to the phenylalanine, the CDR3 is 15 residues long. Just the 45-base CDR3 DNA is kept, in frame starting at base 1. The immunoSEQ Assay, a bias-controlled multiplex PCR, was used to amplify TCRbeta CDR3 regions from genomic DNA. As for the authors' bioinformatics: The number of nucleated cells in each sample was estimated from the amplification of reference gene primers within the assay. To quantify the absolute abundance of each unique TCRbeta CDR3 rearrangement, sequence reads were collapsed and filtered. For each sample, productive Simpson clonality was calculated by taking the square root of Simpson's diversity index across productive rearrangements. Entries here come from immuneACCESS through TCRdb and include only in-frame sequences with V and J called. Some clones fail to appear in such tables; in the studies checked, an unresolved V gene covers under half of the shortfall, and the cause of the remainder is unknown. V, J and clone size derive from that table, while D and trimming were established from the DNA sequence. Recorded for this sample are a few hundred thousand clones; approximately 90% of them occurred a single time. Jointly, the top ten make up approximately 9% of the sample.

Study-wide findings and limitations: How much clinical and demographic metadata was included differed by source and by participant, and the metadata was provided uncurated.

The rearranged segments are TRBV15 and TRBJ1-5, with the D gene uncertain. The TCR sequence derives from a woman between 18 and 29 years old who had recovered from COVID-19. The material sequenced was PBMCs or T cells enriched from blood (not recorded which). The nucleotide sequence reads TGTGCCACCAGCAGCCTAACTCTGGGCAATCAGCCCCAGCATTTT. This codes for CATSSLTLGNQPQHF.